The source of this TCR beta chain is a study of T-cell memory formation after mild COVID-19. Study summary: Each donor largely had its own TCR clusters.

Study outcomes and limitations: Memory cells collected pre-infection included some clones that later responded, suggesting cross-reactive memory joined. For contracting clones, CD4+ ones sat mainly in CM and EM, CD8+ in EMRA.

This CDR3 comprises 15 residues. Germline loops: CDR1 SGHTA, CDR2 FQGNSA. About this clonotype: Its antigen is unknown. At one boundary the junction diverges from the germline segment, which might be a read error.

Via MiXCR, TCRdb re-called the 5' RACE reads, giving one row per CDR3 protein. The data hold hundreds of thousands of distinct CDR3 sequences, with about a fifth observed a single time. Material for sequencing was PBMCs or a T cell subset sorted from them (not recorded which). The rearrangement uses TRBV7-2 and TRBJ2-7; TRBD2 is a possible D gene (6 bases). The receptor was isolated from an adult woman who had mild COVID-19 (a few samples of this study predate the infection). Cell type and time point are not known. The CDR3: CASSLAVGSSHEQYF. CDR3 sequence (DNA): TGTGCCAGCAGCTTAGCCGTCGGGAGCTCCCACGAGCAGTACTTC. The entire variable domain, with the rest obtained from reference TRBV7-2 and TRBJ2-7, is as follows: GAGVSQSPSNKVTEKGKDVELRCDPISGHTALYWYRQSLGQGLEFLIYFQGNSAPDKSGLPSDRFSAERTGGSVSTLTIQRTQQEDSAVYLCASSLAVGSSHEQYFGPGTRLTVT.